What follows are 25 T cell receptor beta chains derived from one specimen sequenced in a study of shared clonotypes between healthy human individuals (dated by TCRdb to 2018 to 2021). Libraries were made using the immunoSEQ multiplex PCR assay. TCRdb re-hosts the immuneACCESS table, in-frame sequences only. Its copies lack some clones; in the studies checked, an unresolved V gene accounts for under half of them, and the cause for the rest is not known. The sample table contains approximately 460,000 clones; only one count was recorded for approximately 80% of them. Approximately 12% of the sample is in the top ten clones. The source material was PBMCs. The source is a woman in her thirties or forties in good health. Some clones in this sample may be carry-over from other donors' samples.

The chain recombines TRBV7-6 with TRBJ2-7; TRBD2 aligns across 11 bases. Germline lookup yields CDR1 SGHVS and CDR2 FNYEAQ. The junction had 13 bases not matched to a gene; V was cut back by 4 bases and J by 2 bases. This CDR3 has 18 amino acids. CDR3: CASSSRPSTSGTTYEQYF. The CDR3 DNA reads TGTGCCAGCAGCTCCCGCCCCTCGACTAGCGGGACAACCTACGAGCAGTACTTC.

Concerning this clone itself: This is likely an artifact of a read error, given a far larger clone one base away. V usage is TRBV30 and J usage is TRBJ2-1; D may be TRBD1 (6 bases). Germline loops: CDR1 GTSNPN, CDR2 SVGIG (reference sequence). This CDR3 comprises 12 residues. The ends were cut back, 2 bases at V and 9 bases at J, with 11 bases in the middle. The CDR3 DNA reads TGTGCCTGGAGTCAGGGGCCCAGTGAGCAGTTCTTC. Protein: CAWSQGPSEQFF.

This chain uses TRBV28 with TRBJ2-5; 10 positions agree with TRBD1. From germline, CDR1 is MDHEN and CDR2 SYDVKM. The CDR3 has 15 residues. V shed 5 bases, J shed 11 bases, and the junction held 14 bases outside the gene matches. CDR3 loop: CASSRPGQGTYGQYF. The DNA for the CDR3 is TGTGCCAGCAGTCGACCGGGACAGGGGACCTACGGGCAGTACTTC.

A few counts support this clone. The CDR3 protein is CASSQDISYNEQFF. CDR3 nucleotides: TGCGCCAGCAGCCAAGATATAAGTTACAATGAGCAGTTCTTC. The chain recombines TRBV4-1 with TRBJ2-1; D call uncertain. Looked up from germline, CDR1 is MGHRA and CDR2 is YSYEKL. The CDR3 is 14 residues long. V lost 0 bases and J 4 bases, leaving 7 bases between the germline ends.

Remarks on this clone: The junction shows a germline mismatch at one end, possibly a read error. J is TRBJ2-1 and V is TRBV9, with D possibly matching TRBD2 (6 bases). Germline V gene data show CDR1 as SGDLS and CDR2 as YYNGEE. This CDR3 has 16 amino acids. The CDR3 DNA is TGTGCCAGCAGCGCCGGGACTTCTGCCGGCGGCAATGGGCAGTTCTTC. It specifies CASSAGTSAGGNGQFF.

With respect to this clone: Other DNA sequences in this sample translate to the same CDR3. This sequence joins TRBV18 and TRBJ2-7; D ambiguous. The V gene lost 3 bases and the J gene lost 3 bases, with 3 bases spanning the gap. The germline CDR1 and CDR2 sequences are KGHSH and LQKENI. The CDR3 is made up of 11 amino acids. Here the CDR3 DNA reads TGTGCCAGCTCACCTGGCTACGAGCAGTACTTC. Amino acid sequence: CASSPGYEQYF.

The chain uses TRBV29-1 and TRBJ1-4, with D maybe TRBD1 (6 bases). Germline assignment: CDR1 SQVTM and CDR2 ANQGSEA. V dropped 4 bases and J dropped 8 bases, with 11 bases sitting between them. The CDR3 covers 12 residues. The CDR3 region has the DNA TGCAGCGTTGGATGGGACACCGAAAAACTGTTTTTT. Amino acids: CSVGWDTEKLFF.

The gene calls are TRBV2 and TRBJ2-7; D not certain. Germline values: CDR1 SNHLY, CDR2 FYNNEI. Trimming removed 5 bases at V and 4 bases at J, with 12 bases between. The CDR3 is made up of 13 amino acids. In DNA, the CDR3 is TGTGCCAGCAGTCTGGTCAGAACTTACGAGCAGTACTTC. This sequence encodes CASSLVRTYEQYF.

This clone was counted at least ten times. This chain's CDR3 is CASSSRTAGAYEQYF. The DNA of the CDR3 is TGTGCCAGCAGCTCCCGGACAGCGGGAGCCTACGAGCAGTACTTC. The chain links TRBV5-4 to TRBJ2-7; the match to TRBD2 covers 8 bases. From germline, CDR1 is SGHNT and CDR2 YYREEE (reference sequence). The CDR3 has 15 amino acids. The ends lost 3 bases at V and 2 bases at J; junction bases unmatched: 7.

This chain links TRBV29-1 with TRBJ2-5, with TRBD1 as a possible D gene (6 bases). Germline V gives CDR1 SQVTM, CDR2 ANQGSEA. The CDR3 consists of 15 residues. V lost 4 bases to trimming and J lost 3 bases, with 18 bases between them. This chain's CDR3 is CSVVGQGRWEETQYF. The CDR3 bases are TGCAGCGTTGTTGGCCAGGGGAGATGGGAAGAGACCCAGTACTTC. Supplemented by reference TRBV29-1 and TRBJ2-5, the full variable domain reads SAVISQKPSRDICQRGTSLTIQCQVDSQVTMMFWYRQQPGQSLTLIATANQGSEATYESGFVIDKFPISRPNLTFSTLTVSNMSPEDSSIYLCSVVGQGRWEETQYFGPGTRLLVL.

This clone came up a few times. V usage is TRBV5-1 and J usage is TRBJ1-2; 9 bases are a match to TRBD1. The CDR3 is 14 amino acids. Trimming removed 4 bases from V and 5 bases from J; junction bases left unmatched: 6. Germline-derived CDR1 and CDR2 are SGHRS and YFSETQ. Here the CDR3 reads CASSTDRGVYGYTF. As DNA, the CDR3 is TGCGCCAGCAGCACAGACAGGGGGGTATATGGCTACACCTTC.

The chain uses TRBV9 and TRBJ2-5; TRBD1 matches 8 bases. J was trimmed by 1 base and V by 4 bases; bases with no gene match: 3. In germline, CDR1 is SGDLS, CDR2 YYNGEE. This CDR3 has 14 amino acids. The CDR3 DNA sequence: TGTGCCAGCAGCCTAACAGGGGGCCAAGAGACCCAGTACTTC. This sequence encodes CASSLTGGQETQYF.

This sequence joins TRBV5-4 and TRBJ2-7; 8 positions match TRBD1. This CDR3 is 15 amino acids long. V was clipped by 4 bases and J by 0 bases; unmatched bases: 6. Looked up from germline, CDR1 is SGHNT and CDR2 is YYREEE (reference sequence). The CDR3 DNA follows: TGTGCCAGCAGCGCCGGGACAGGCACCTCCTACGAGCAGTACTTC. This codes for CASSAGTGTSYEQYF.

As for this clone: One junction end does not reproduce the germline sequence, and a read error may be involved. The gene calls are TRBV7-2 and TRBJ2-1; 11 nucleotides match TRBD2. Germline loops: CDR1 SGHTA, CDR2 FQGNSA. The CDR3 totals 13 residues. CDR3 region: CASSLVLAGERFF. For the CDR3, the DNA is TGTGCCAGCAGCTTAGTACTAGCGGGAGAGCGGTTCTTC.

The chain joins TRBV18 to TRBJ2-2; TRBD2 matches at 7 bases. Germline lookup yields CDR1 KGHSH and CDR2 LQKENI. This CDR3 has 15 amino acids. The J segment lost 2 bases and the V segment lost 5 bases, leaving 5 bases of the junction unmatched. This CDR3 reads CASSITSANTGELFF. In DNA form, the CDR3 reads TGTGCCAGCTCAATCACTAGCGCCAACACCGGGGAGCTGTTTTTT.

The chain employs TRBV11-3 and TRBJ2-7; maybe TRBD2 (6 bases). The CDR3 runs 13 residues. The V gene's germline CDR1 is SGHNT and CDR2 YENEEA. Trimming removed 1 base at V and 4 bases at J, with 8 bases between. CDR3 loop: CASSLGGRYEQYF. For the CDR3, the DNA is TGTGCCAGCAGCTTAGGAGGGAGGTACGAGCAGTACTTC.

A remark on this clone: Other DNA sequences from this sample encode an identical CDR3 as well. The chain couples TRBV7-9 to TRBJ1-2; no reliable D call. The CDR3 totals 13 residues. V dropped 5 bases and J dropped 2 bases, with 9 bases sitting between them. The germline V gene encodes CDR1 SEHNR and CDR2 FQNEAQ (reference sequence). CDR3 region: CASSSDTNYGYTF. DNA for the CDR3: TGTGCCAGCAGCAGCGACACAAACTATGGCTACACCTTC. Using reference TRBV7-9 and TRBJ1-2 for the parts outside the CDR3, the full variable domain is DTGVSQNPRHKITKRGQNVTFRCDPISEHNRLYWYRQTLGQGPEFLTYFQNEAQLEKSRLLSDRFSAERPKGSFSTLEIQRTEQGDSAMYLCASSSDTNYGYTFGSGTRLTVV.

The rearrangement joins TRBV6-6 to TRBJ1-2; TRBD1 is a possible D gene (5 bases). This CDR3 is 15 amino acids long. Germline lookup yields CDR1 MNHNY and CDR2 SVGAGI (reference sequence). The V end was cut by 2 bases, the J end by 2 bases, with 12 bases between. The DNA for the CDR3 is TGTGCCAGCAGTTACCCCCGGGGCAGCAACTATGGCTACACCTTC. Its translation is CASSYPRGSNYGYTF.

On this clone itself: A much larger clone differs by one base, so this may be a read error. The chain combines TRBV6-5 with TRBJ2-1; TRBD1 or TRBD2 may be the D gene (5 bases each). Germline V gene lookup returns CDR1 MNHEY and CDR2 SVGAGI. This CDR3 is 14 amino acids long. V was trimmed by 7 bases and J by 8 bases, leaving 18 bases between them. The CDR3 sequence: CASTLIRGPDEQFF. CDR3 nucleotide sequence: TGTGCCAGCACCTTAATAAGGGGACCGGATGAGCAGTTCTTC.

The chain joins TRBV5-1 to TRBJ2-5, with TRBD1 matching 8 bases. Looked up from germline, CDR1 is SGHRS and CDR2 is YFSETQ. The CDR3 covers 15 residues. Losses at the gene ends were 3 bases for V and 4 bases for J; bases not matched to a gene: 8. The CDR3 is CASSSGGQGGETQYF. CDR3 sequence (DNA): TGCGCCAGCAGCTCGGGCGGACAGGGAGGAGAGACCCAGTACTTC.

A few counts support this clone. This sequence joins TRBV6-1 and TRBJ2-1, with TRBD2 matching over 11 bases. Germline values: CDR1 MNHNS, CDR2 SASEGT. CDR3 length: 18 amino acids. The junction had 6 bases not matched to a gene; V was cut back by 2 bases and J by 0 bases. The CDR3 loop is CASSETSGSFFSYNEQFF. The CDR3 coding sequence is TGTGCCAGCAGTGAAACTAGCGGGAGCTTTTTCTCCTACAATGAGCAGTTCTTC.

The rearrangement links TRBV14 to TRBJ2-3; no firm D call. The germline CDR1 and CDR2 sequences are SGHDN and FVKESK. The length of the CDR3 is 14 residues. Trimming shortened V by 0 bases and J by 3 bases, and 7 bases separated the two germline ends. CDR3 coding DNA: TGTGCCAGCAGCCAAGATCTCGGAACAGATACGCAGTATTTT. It encodes CASSQDLGTDTQYF.

This clone was detected only once. The V call is TRBV5-1, the J call TRBJ1-1; D possibly corresponds to TRBD1 (6 bases). The CDR3 extends over 15 amino acids. Germline-derived CDR1 and CDR2 are SGHRS and YFSETQ. Trimming cost V 7 bases and J 1 base, with 17 bases left between them. CDR3 loop: CASVRGGLENTEAFF. The CDR3 DNA reads TGCGCCAGCGTCCGGGGGGGCTTGGAGAACACTGAAGCTTTCTTT.

This clone has just a few counts. The chain is built from TRBV7-8 and TRBJ1-2, with TRBD1 identical over 9 bases. CDR1 SGHVS and CDR2 FQNEAQ come from the germline V gene. V lost 5 bases, J lost 0 bases, and 7 bases stayed unmatched. CDR3 length: 16 amino acids. CDR3 residues: CASSRGQGRSNYGYTF. For the CDR3, the DNA is TGTGCCAGCAGCCGGGGACAGGGCCGCTCTAACTATGGCTACACCTTC. The full variable domain, rest sourced from reference TRBV7-8 and TRBJ1-2, is GAGVSQSPRYKVAKRGQDVALRCDPISGHVSLFWYQQALGQGPEFLTYFQNEAQLDKSGLPSDRFFAERPEGSVSTLKIQRTQQEDSAVYLCASSRGQGRSNYGYTFGSGTRLTVV.

The chain links TRBV18 to TRBJ2-7; TRBD2 matches 7 bases. Germline V CDR1 and CDR2: KGHSH, LQKENI. The CDR3 spans 17 residues. J lost 0 bases, V lost 4 bases, and 12 bases had no gene match. The CDR3 loop reads CASSRGSSGAGSYEQYF. The CDR3 bases are TGTGCCAGCTCACGAGGATCTAGCGGAGCCGGCTCCTACGAGCAGTACTTC.